The 11 T cell receptor beta chains listed next were all sequenced from one sample in a study of response to subunit inactivated influenza vaccine. In TCRdb, the RT-PCR reads were re-called with MiXCR into one record per CDR3 protein. The sample includes 550,000 to 600,000 distinct CDR3 sequences, about 11% of them seen just once. The source material was PBMCs from blood, sampled on the day of vaccination. The receptors shown here come from a man aged 50 to 59 who received an inactivated influenza vaccine.

The chain employs TRBV9 and TRBJ1-2; D possibly corresponds to TRBD1 (6 bases). Germline-derived CDR1 and CDR2 are SGDLS and YYNGEE. CDR3 length: 16 amino acids. V was shortened by 4 bases and J by 0 bases, with 16 bases between the two germline ends. The CDR3 loop is CASSSDSTGANYGYTF. CDR3 bases: TGTGCCAGCAGCTCCGATTCGACAGGCGCTAACTATGGCTACACCTTC.

The genes are TRBV2 and TRBJ2-5; D may be TRBD2 (5 bases). Germline V gene sequence: CDR1 SNHLY, CDR2 FYNNEI. The V and J ends lost 3 bases and 4 bases respectively, with 12 bases between them. The CDR3 covers 14 residues. This chain's CDR3 is CASSERTGLETQYF. In nucleotides, the CDR3 is TGTGCCAGCAGTGAGAGGACGGGATTAGAGACCCAGTACTTC. The whole variable domain, remainder taken from reference TRBV2 and TRBJ2-5, is EPEVTQTPSHQVTQMGQEVILRCVPISNHLYFYWYRQILGQKVEFLVSFYNNEISEKSEIFDDQFSVERPDGSNFTLKIRSTKLEDSAMYFCASSERTGLETQYFGPGTRLLVL.

The rearrangement joins TRBV28 to TRBJ2-5, with 9 bases aligning to TRBD1. In germline, CDR1 is MDHEN, CDR2 SYDVKM. The CDR3 consists of 19 residues. J lost 5 bases, V lost 4 bases, and 20 bases had no gene match. CDR3 residues: CASSSLTRDRVTRGETQYF. CDR3 DNA sequence: TGTGCCAGCAGTTCCCTAACCCGGGACAGGGTGACCAGGGGGGAGACCCAGTACTTC.

This clonotype was recorded at least ten times. The genes are TRBV12-3 or TRBV12-4 and TRBJ2-1; 10 bases are a match to TRBD2. The CDR3 consists of 14 residues. V lost 6 bases and J lost 4; bases outside the gene matches: 3. CDR3 in DNA: TGTGCCAGCAGCCATAGCGGGGGGTACAATGAGCAGTTCTTC. It translates to CASSHSGGYNEQFF.

The V and J genes are TRBV7-9 and TRBJ2-7; D is uncertain. Trimming left V 4 bases short and J 0 bases short, with 16 bases between. CDR1 and CDR2 (germline): SEHNR, FQNEAQ (reference sequence). The CDR3 has 16 residues. CDR3 coding DNA: TGTGCCAGCAGCTCCAGTAGTGCTACAAGCTCCTACGAGCAGTACTTC. Its translation is CASSSSSATSSYEQYF.

The chain combines TRBV6-5 with TRBJ2-1; TRBD2 agrees at 10 bases. This CDR3 has 14 residues. V shed 7 bases, J shed 10 bases, and the junction held 10 bases outside the gene matches. Germline V gives CDR1 MNHEY, CDR2 SVGAGI. The CDR3 is CASNLRPLAGEQFF. The CDR3 DNA reads TGTGCCAGCAATTTACGTCCACTAGCGGGGGAGCAGTTCTTC.

This clonotype came up a few times. V usage is TRBV20-1 and J usage is TRBJ2-1, with TRBD2 matching 13 bases. The CDR3 spans 15 residues. Trimming cost V 5 bases and J 14 bases; bases outside gene matches: 15. From germline, CDR1 is DFQATT and CDR2 SNEGSKA (reference sequence). The DNA for the CDR3 is TGCAGTGCTGGGTCAGCGGGACTAGCGGGAAGTGGGGAGTTCTTC. Its protein product is CSAGSAGLAGSGEFF.

The sample holds a few counts of this clonotype. The chain combines TRBV28 with TRBJ1-3; D may be TRBD1 (6 bases). CDR1 is MDHEN, CDR2 SYDVKM, per germline. CDR3 length: 19 amino acids. V lost 5 bases and J 1 base, leaving 24 bases between the germline ends. The CDR3 bases are TGTGCCAGCAGTCCAACCCCGCCCGGGGGGCGACTATCTGGAAACACCATATATTTT. Its protein product is CASSPTPPGGRLSGNTIYF.

There are a few counts of this clonotype. V is TRBV4-2 and J is TRBJ2-2, with unresolved D. This CDR3 has 15 amino acids. Trimming pared 4 bases from V and 4 bases from J, leaving 13 bases between. CDR1 LGHNA and CDR2 YNFKEQ come from the germline V gene. The DNA of the CDR3 is TGTGCCAGCAGCCGCAATGGTTGGAGCACCGGGGAGCTGTTTTTT. Protein sequence: CASSRNGWSTGELFF.

This clonotype was detected a few times. V gene TRBV28 combines with J gene TRBJ2-1, with TRBD2 as a possible D gene (6 bases). Germline values: CDR1 MDHEN, CDR2 SYDVKM. V shed 5 bases and J shed 12 bases, with 17 bases lying between them. This CDR3 has 13 residues. As DNA, the CDR3 is TGTGCCAGCAGTGGCGCACCGATCGGGGGGCAGTTCTTC. Protein: CASSGAPIGGQFF.

In this sample, this clonotype turned up many times. This rearrangement joins TRBV6-2 or TRBV6-3 to TRBJ1-5; tentatively, D is TRBD1 (5 bases). V shed 6 bases and J shed 0 bases, with 9 bases lying between them. The CDR3 covers 14 residues. CDR1 is MNHEY, CDR2 SVGEGT, per germline. CDR3 sequence (DNA): TGTGCCAGCAGGGGGCCTTATAGCAATCAGCCCCAGCATTTT. Its protein is CASRGPYSNQPQHF.